This T cell receptor (beta chain) was observed in a study of blood T cell repertoires in COVID-19. Germline V gene lookup returns CDR1 SGHDT and CDR2 YYEEEE. Trimming took 0 bases from V and 2 from J, leaving 12 bases between them. CDR3 length: 16 amino acids. Method: immunoSEQ multiplex PCR; TCRdb's copy keeps in-frame clones and lacks some. Here the sample spans under 250,000 clones, around 80% being singletons. This chain links TRBV5-6 with TRBJ1-5, with D perhaps TRBD1 (6 bases). This receptor was obtained from a man aged 40-49 years with active or convalescent COVID-19. The sample consisted of peripheral blood. As DNA, the CDR3 is TGTGCCAGCAGCTTGGCGCGCTCAGGGGGCAATCAGCCCCAGCATTTT. Translating it yields CASSLARSGGNQPQHF.